These 8 T cell receptor beta chains share one sample of origin, sequenced in a study of blood T cell repertoires in COVID-19. Libraries were prepared by immunoSEQ multiplex PCR; TCRdb keeps only in-frame clonotypes and omits some of them. The repertoire holds under 50,000 clones, with around four fifths as singletons. Sequencing was performed on peripheral blood. The receptors shown here come from a man aged 40-50 years with acute or convalescent COVID-19.

The chain joins TRBV4-2 to TRBJ2-5, with D maybe TRBD1 (6 bases). The CDR3 covers 18 residues. V gave up 2 bases and J gave up 1 base, with 20 bases separating them. Germline V gene sequence: CDR1 LGHNA, CDR2 YNFKEQ. CDR3 DNA sequence: TGTGCCAGCAGCCAAACTGAAAGCCAGGGGACCTTCCAAGAGACCCAGTACTTC. Translated, it gives CASSQTESQGTFQETQYF.

V and J are TRBV18 and TRBJ1-6, with a possible D match to TRBD1 (5 bases). The V gene's germline CDR1 is KGHSH and CDR2 LQKENI. The CDR3 is made up of 16 amino acids. V lost 0 bases to trimming and J lost 14 bases, with 20 bases between them. CDR3 nucleotide sequence: TGTGCCAGCTCACCACCTGGGGCAGGGATCGGCTCATCCCTCCACTTT. Translating it yields CASSPPGAGIGSSLHF.

The rearrangement links TRBV11-2 to TRBJ2-3; a possible D gene is TRBD1 (5 bases). The CDR3 has 16 residues. From germline, CDR1 is SGHAT and CDR2 FQNNGV. V gave up 2 bases and J gave up 0 bases, with 12 bases separating them. The CDR3 DNA reads TGTGCCAGCAGCTTACGGCAGGGTTTTAGCACAGATACGCAGTATTTT. Its protein is CASSLRQGFSTDTQYF.

V usage is TRBV9 and J usage is TRBJ1-2, with D unclear. CDR3 size: 11 residues. Germline CDR1 and CDR2: SGDLS and YYNGEE. Trimming took off 3 bases at V and 7 bases at J, with 7 bases between the two ends. The CDR3 region has the DNA TGTGCCAGCAGCGGTTTGAGTGGCTACACCTTC. Translation gives CASSGLSGYTF.

This chain joins TRBV7-2 and TRBJ2-3; 14 bases map to TRBD2. CDR3 length: 18 residues. CDR1 is SGHTA and CDR2 is FQGNSA in the germline V gene. Trimming removed 2 bases from V and 1 base from J; junction bases left unmatched: 5. The DNA for the CDR3 is TGTGCCAGCAGCTTACGGCGGACTAGCGGGGGGCGCACAGATACGCAGTATTTT. It yields the protein CASSLRRTSGGRTDTQYF.

The gene calls are TRBV14 and TRBJ2-3; 8 bases line up with TRBD2. The CDR3 covers 15 residues. V lost 1 base to trimming and J lost 10 bases; unmatched junction nucleotides: 10. Germline assignment: CDR1 SGHDN and CDR2 FVKESK. CDR3 sequence: CASSQAGGPFDSQYF. DNA for the CDR3: TGTGCCAGCAGCCAAGCGGGGGGGCCTTTTGACTCGCAGTATTTT.

The gene calls are TRBV2 and TRBJ1-5; D unresolved. This CDR3 region has 17 residues. Trimming took off 6 bases at V and 0 bases at J, with 18 bases between the two ends. The V gene's germline CDR1 is SNHLY and CDR2 FYNNEI. This CDR3 reads CASRIRTDSYSNQPQHF. Written as DNA, the CDR3 is TGTGCCAGCAGGATCAGGACGGACTCTTATAGCAATCAGCCCCAGCATTTT.

The chain employs TRBV6-1 and TRBJ2-3, with D perhaps matching TRBD1 (6 bases). CDR3 length: 15 residues. Germline CDR1 reads MNHNS; CDR2 reads SASEGT. V was shortened by 1 base and J by 4 bases, with 12 bases between the two germline ends. CDR3 amino acids: CASSEGTAGADTQYF. As DNA, the CDR3 is TGTGCCAGCAGTGAAGGGACAGCCGGGGCAGATACGCAGTATTTT.